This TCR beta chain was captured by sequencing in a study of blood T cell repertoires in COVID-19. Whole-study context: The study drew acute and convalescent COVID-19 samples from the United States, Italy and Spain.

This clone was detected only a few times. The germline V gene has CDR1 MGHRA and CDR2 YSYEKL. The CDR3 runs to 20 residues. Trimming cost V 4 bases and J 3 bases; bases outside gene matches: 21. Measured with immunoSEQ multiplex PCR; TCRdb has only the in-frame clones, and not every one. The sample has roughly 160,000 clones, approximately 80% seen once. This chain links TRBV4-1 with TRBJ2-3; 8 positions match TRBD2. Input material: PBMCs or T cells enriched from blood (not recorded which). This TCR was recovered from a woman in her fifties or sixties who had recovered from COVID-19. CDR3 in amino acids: CASSLLPPAGAMGATDTQYF. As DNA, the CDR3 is TGCGCCAGCAGCCTCCTACCCCCAGCGGGGGCCATGGGGGCGACAGATACGCAGTATTTT.